The 30 T cell receptor beta chains reported below all come from one sample, sequenced in a study of blood T cell repertoires in COVID-19. Generated by immunoSEQ multiplex PCR, the TCRdb table keeps only in-frame clones and is missing some. The sample includes roughly 240,000 clones, 85% of them seen just once. Sequencing used peripheral blood. The origin of the receptors is a man aged 45-65 years with COVID-19, enrolled during active disease.

As for this clone: A read error may produce the germline difference seen at one junction end. The chain recombines TRBV5-1 with TRBJ2-2, with D perhaps TRBD1 (6 bases). The length of the CDR3 is 15 residues. Germline CDR1 and CDR2: SGHRS and YFSETQ. As DNA, the CDR3 is TGCGCCAGCAGGTTGGACAGACCGAACACCGGGGAGCTGTTTTTT. It specifies CASRLDRPNTGELFF.

The V gene is TRBV5-4, the J gene TRBJ1-2; D may be TRBD1 (6 bases). The V end lost 4 bases, the J end lost 2 bases, and 12 bases lay between the germline ends. The CDR3 consists of 14 residues. Germline CDR1 reads SGHNT; CDR2 reads YYREEE (reference sequence). The CDR3 DNA reads as TGTGCCAGCAGCGGCATTACAGGGAACTATGGCTACACCTTC. Protein: CASSGITGNYGYTF.

The V call is TRBV5-8, the J call TRBJ2-5; TRBD2 matches 9 bases. The CDR3 runs to 16 residues. From germline, CDR1 is SGHTS and CDR2 YDEGEE. V was clipped by 3 bases and J by 3 bases; unmatched bases: 9. The CDR3 nucleotides read TGTGCCAGCAGCTGGGGCGCGGGGGGGCGAGAAGAGACCCAGTACTTC. Residues: CASSWGAGGREETQYF.

The V gene is TRBV28, the J gene TRBJ1-1; 8 bases are a match to TRBD1. Germline CDR1 MDHEN, CDR2 SYDVKM. CDR3 length: 16 amino acids. J gave up 0 bases and V 6 bases, and 9 bases lay outside the gene matches. CDR3 sequence: CASSTIMDRVNTEAFF. In DNA form, the CDR3 reads TGTGCCAGCAGCACGATCATGGACAGGGTGAACACTGAAGCTTTCTTT.

This chain joins TRBV5-1 and TRBJ1-4, with D tentatively TRBD1 (5 bases). V gave up 0 bases and J gave up 3 bases, with 9 bases separating them. Germline V gives CDR1 SGHRS, CDR2 YFSETQ. This CDR3 has 15 residues. The CDR3 DNA is TGCGCCAGCAGCTTGGGCCAGGGTGCTAATGAAAAACTGTTTTTT. Its translation: CASSLGQGANEKLFF.

The chain has TRBV3-1 (or the pseudogene TRBV3-2) and TRBJ2-7, with no clear D. From germline, CDR1 is LGHDT and CDR2 YNNKEL (reference sequence). The V and J ends lost 0 bases and 10 bases respectively, with 16 bases between them. This CDR3 comprises 14 residues. CDR3: CASSQDHPRRRQYF. The CDR3 DNA sequence: TGTGCCAGCAGCCAAGATCATCCGAGGCGCAGACAGTACTTC.

This chain joins TRBV27 and TRBJ2-1; TRBD2 matches at 11 bases. The germline V gene encodes CDR1 MNHEY and CDR2 SMNVEV (reference sequence). The CDR3 loop spans 17 amino acids. Trimming cost V 4 bases and J 7 bases; bases outside gene matches: 12. The CDR3 sequence is CASSSGLAGGFGNEQFF. The CDR3 DNA follows: TGTGCCAGCAGTTCGGGATTAGCGGGGGGGTTCGGGAATGAGCAGTTCTTC.

The V and J genes are TRBV3-1 (or the pseudogene TRBV3-2) and TRBJ1-3, with D hard to call. The CDR3 sequence is 15 residues long. Trimming removed 4 bases from V and 0 bases from J, with 10 bases in between. Germline CDR1 reads LGHDT; CDR2 reads YNNKEL (reference sequence). CDR3 in amino acids: CASSPDSFSGNTIYF. In DNA, the CDR3 is TGTGCCAGCAGCCCCGACTCCTTCTCTGGAAACACCATATATTTT.

There are a few counts of this clone. The genes are TRBV6-2 or TRBV6-3 and TRBJ2-7, with 11 bases matching TRBD1. The CDR3 is made up of 15 amino acids. CDR1 and CDR2 from the germline V gene are MNHEY and SVGEGT. V was clipped by 2 bases and J by 2 bases; unmatched bases: 2. The CDR3 coding sequence is TGTGCCAGCAGTTACCGGACAGGGGGCCCCTACGAGCAGTACTTC. The encoded protein is CASSYRTGGPYEQYF.

This chain links TRBV4-2 with TRBJ2-2; 13 bases are a match to TRBD2. With V trimmed by 3 bases and J by 7 bases, 8 bases remained unmatched. Germline values: CDR1 LGHNA, CDR2 YNFKEQ. The CDR3 has 17 amino acids. The DNA for the CDR3 is TGTGCCAGCAGCCACCTACTAGCGGGGGGGCCCGACGGGGAGCTGTTTTTT. It is translated as CASSHLLAGGPDGELFF.

The chain is built from TRBV7-2 and TRBJ1-2; a possible D gene is TRBD1 (5 bases). V gave up 4 bases and J gave up 2 bases, with 14 bases separating them. The CDR3 covers 15 residues. CDR1 and CDR2 from the germline V gene are SGHTA and FQGNSA. The CDR3 spells CASSSRVGGNYGYTF. CDR3 nucleotide sequence: TGTGCCAGCAGCTCCAGGGTGGGGGGAAACTATGGCTACACCTTC.

The chain couples TRBV10-3 to TRBJ2-3; TRBD2 agrees at 12 bases. CDR3 length: 18 residues. Germline CDR1 and CDR2: ENHRY and SYGVKD. J gave up 4 bases and V 6 bases, and 14 bases lay outside the gene matches. DNA for the CDR3: TGTGCCATCAGAGCTAGCGGGGGGGCCGGGGCACGGGCAGATACGCAGTATTTT. Protein product: CAIRASGGAGARADTQYF.

The chain joins TRBV7-8 to TRBJ1-2; 8 bases agree with TRBD1. Germline V gene data show CDR1 as SGHVS and CDR2 as FQNEAQ. The length of the CDR3 is 14 residues. The junction had 4 bases not matched to a gene; V was cut back by 5 bases and J by 2 bases. The CDR3 reads CASSRDRGNYGYTF. CDR3 coding DNA: TGTGCCAGCAGCCGAGACAGGGGAAACTATGGCTACACCTTC.

V gene TRBV27 combines with J gene TRBJ2-2, with 7 nucleotides matching TRBD1. This CDR3 contains 18 residues. Germline V gene sequence: CDR1 MNHEY, CDR2 SMNVEV (reference sequence). The J segment lost 5 bases and the V segment lost 1 base, leaving 13 bases of the junction unmatched. CDR3 DNA: TGTGCCAGCAGTTTATTGAGACAGGGACCTATTGTGACCGGGGAGCTGTTTTTT. Residues: CASSLLRQGPIVTGELFF.

The chain couples TRBV6-2 or TRBV6-3 to TRBJ2-7, with TRBD2 as a possible D gene (5 bases). This CDR3 comprises 13 residues. V shed 4 bases and J shed 4 bases, with 11 bases lying between them. CDR1 is MNHEY, CDR2 SVGEGT, per germline. CDR3 in DNA: TGTGCCAGCAGTTCCCCATGGGAGTACGAGCAGTACTTC. This encodes CASSSPWEYEQYF.

V is TRBV19 and J is TRBJ1-1, with TRBD1 matching 9 bases. Germline values: CDR1 LNHDA, CDR2 SQIVND (reference sequence). The V segment lost 5 bases and the J segment 4 bases; nucleotides outside the gene matches: 2. The CDR3 is 13 amino acids. CDR3 sequence reads: CASSATGGTEAFF. The CDR3, as DNA: TGTGCCAGTAGTGCGACAGGGGGCACTGAAGCTTTCTTT.

A few counts support this clone. The chain couples TRBV29-1 to TRBJ1-2; TRBD1 aligns across 9 bases. V gave up 4 bases and J gave up 7 bases; unmatched junction bases: 7. Germline lookup yields CDR1 SQVTM and CDR2 ANQGSEA. CDR3 length: 13 amino acids. DNA of the CDR3: TGCAGCGTTGTCGAACAGGGGGCGAGTGGCTACACCTTC. As protein: CSVVEQGASGYTF.

J is TRBJ2-7 and V is TRBV2; D remains unclear. Germline V CDR1 and CDR2: SNHLY, FYNNEI. Trimming removed 7 bases at V and 2 bases at J, with 6 bases between. The CDR3 has 11 amino acids. The CDR3: CASTIAYEQYF. The CDR3 nucleotides read TGTGCCAGCACCATTGCCTACGAGCAGTACTTC.

The chain is built from TRBV4-1 and TRBJ2-7; 8 bases match TRBD1. Germline CDR1 reads MGHRA; CDR2 reads YSYEKL. After removal of 1 base from V and 7 bases from J, the junction contained 9 bases not matched to a gene. The CDR3 contains 15 residues. This CDR3 reads CASSQGTGQIGEQYF. CDR3 coding DNA: TGCGCCAGCAGCCAAGGGACAGGGCAAATCGGGGAGCAGTACTTC.

The CDR3 nucleotides read TGTGCCAGCAGCGTAAGGGGTTTCAGGAACACCGGGGAGCTGTTTTTT. Translated, it gives CASSVRGFRNTGELFF. The rearrangement uses TRBV9 and TRBJ2-2; the D gene is possibly TRBD1 (5 bases). This CDR3 is built from 16 residues. Trimming took off 1 base at V and 1 base at J, with 11 bases between the two ends. Per the germline V gene, CDR1 is SGDLS and CDR2 is YYNGEE.

This clone was seen a handful of times. The V gene is TRBV19, the J gene TRBJ1-2; 11 bases map to TRBD1. After removal of 6 bases from V and 4 bases from J, the junction contained 10 bases not matched to a gene. The CDR3 has 16 amino acids. CDR1 is LNHDA, CDR2 SQIVND, per germline (reference sequence). The CDR3 nucleotides read TGTGCCAGTAGACCCCCCGGACAGGGGGCCGTCTATGGCTACACCTTC. Its protein product is CASRPPGQGAVYGYTF.

This clone came up a few times. The rearrangement uses TRBV2 and TRBJ2-7, with D hard to call. Per the germline V gene, CDR1 is SNHLY and CDR2 is FYNNEI. This CDR3 has 11 residues. Trimming took off 5 bases at V and 1 base at J, with 3 bases between the two ends. The CDR3 nucleotides read TGTGCCAGCAGTCTATCCTACGAGCAGTACTTC. Translated: CASSLSYEQYF. Drawing the rest from reference TRBV2 and TRBJ2-7, the complete variable domain is EPEVTQTPSHQVTQMGQEVILRCVPISNHLYFYWYRQILGQKVEFLVSFYNNEISEKSEIFDDQFSVERPDGSNFTLKIRSTKLEDSAMYFCASSLSYEQYFGPGTRLTVT.

V gene TRBV7-8 combines with J gene TRBJ2-2; 10 bases agree with TRBD2. Germline lookup yields CDR1 SGHVS and CDR2 FQNEAQ. The CDR3 extends over 16 amino acids. CDR3 bases: TGTGCTACCAGGGCCCTAGCGGGGGTTACCACCGGGGAGCTGTTTTTT. Its protein product is CATRALAGVTTGELFF.

The V call is TRBV27, the J call TRBJ2-6; 8 nucleotides match TRBD2. J lost 2 bases, V lost 6 bases, and 12 bases had no gene match. The germline CDR1 and CDR2 sequences are MNHEY and SMNVEV (reference sequence). The CDR3 is made up of 18 amino acids. CDR3 sequence (DNA): TGTGCCAGCAGAACCACCGGGTTCGGGGGGGCTGGGGCCAACGTCCTGACTTTC. Translation: CASRTTGFGGAGANVLTF.

The chain combines TRBV5-1 with TRBJ2-3, with 7 nucleotides matching TRBD1. This CDR3 has 15 residues. Trimming took 0 bases from V and 4 from J; bases not matched to a gene: 5. Looked up from germline, CDR1 is SGHRS and CDR2 is YFSETQ. CDR3 sequence reads: CASSLGQGFADTQYF. In DNA, the CDR3 is TGCGCCAGCAGCTTGGGACAGGGTTTCGCAGATACGCAGTATTTT. The full variable domain, in which reference TRBV5-1 and TRBJ2-3 provide the parts outside the CDR3, is KAGVTQTPRYLIKTRGQQVTLSCSPISGHRSVSWYQQTPGQGLQFLFEYFSETQRNKGNFPGRFSGRQFSNSRSEMNVSTLELGDSALYLCASSLGQGFADTQYFGPGTRLTVL.

By share, this clone counts as medium-sized (0.01 to 0.1%). The chain is built from TRBV28 and TRBJ1-5; D remains unclear. The CDR3 has 12 residues. Per the germline V gene, CDR1 is MDHEN and CDR2 is SYDVKM. The ends were cut back, 4 bases at V and 4 bases at J, with 5 bases in the middle. This chain's CDR3 is CASSSLNQPQHF. For the CDR3, the DNA is TGTGCCAGCAGTTCACTGAATCAGCCCCAGCATTTT.

This CDR3 is CAWSVGSEQYF. CDR3 bases: TGTGCCTGGAGCGTAGGGAGCGAGCAGTACTTC. The rearrangement uses TRBV30 and TRBJ2-7; perhaps TRBD2 as D (5 bases). V shed 3 bases and J shed 6 bases, with 9 bases lying between them. Germline V lookup: CDR1 GTSNPN, CDR2 SVGIG (reference sequence). The CDR3 runs 11 residues.

There are a few counts of this clone. The V call is TRBV27, the J call TRBJ2-5; possibly TRBD2 for D (5 bases). Germline V gene data show CDR1 as MNHEY and CDR2 as SMNVEV (reference sequence). The CDR3 length is 14 residues. The germline V and J ends were trimmed by 8 bases and 5 bases, with 18 bases remaining between them. In nucleotides, the CDR3 is TGTGCCAGCGGCCCGATCGGGGAGTCGGAGACCCAGTACTTC. The encoded protein is CASGPIGESETQYF.

The chain uses TRBV6-6 and TRBJ2-7; D call uncertain. This CDR3 comprises 13 residues. The V gene's germline CDR1 is MNHNY and CDR2 SVGAGI (reference sequence). V gave up 7 bases and J gave up 6 bases, with 16 bases separating them. CDR3 in amino acids: CASISELPPEQYF. Written as DNA, the CDR3 is TGTGCCAGCATCTCCGAGCTCCCTCCCGAGCAGTACTTC.

The V call is TRBV10-3, the J call TRBJ1-2; 7 bases are shared with TRBD1. CDR3 length equals 14 residues. Per germline, CDR1 ENHRY and CDR2 SYGVKD. The V segment lost 6 bases and the J segment 0 bases; nucleotides outside the gene matches: 4. CDR3 residues: CAIRQGTPNYGYTF. As DNA, the CDR3 is TGTGCCATCAGACAGGGGACTCCTAACTATGGCTACACCTTC.